What follows are 2 T cell receptor beta chains derived from one specimen sequenced in a study of T cell responses to AZD1222 COVID-19 vaccine. Clones were read by immunoSEQ multiplex PCR, and TCRdb kept only the in-frame ones, dropping some. The sample holds about 150,000 clones; less than 95% are singletons and the top ten take roughly 1.9%. The sequencing used peripheral blood, collected on day 0 of AZD1222 vaccination. These receptors all stem from an adult in good health.

V is TRBV9 and J is TRBJ1-1; D is uncertain. Germline V gene sequence: CDR1 SGDLS, CDR2 YYNGEE. The CDR3 covers 14 residues. Trimming took 2 bases from V and 2 from J, leaving 10 bases between them. CDR3: CASSVSGSNTEAFF. CDR3 sequence (DNA): TGTGCCAGCAGCGTCTCGGGCTCCAACACTGAAGCTTTCTTT.

This chain links TRBV10-3 with TRBJ2-1, with 13 bases that match TRBD2. Germline lookup yields CDR1 ENHRY and CDR2 SYGVKD. V lost 3 bases to trimming and J lost 8 bases; unmatched junction nucleotides: 7. The CDR3 extends over 16 amino acids. CDR3 residues: CAISEWTSGRKDEQFF. CDR3 DNA: TGTGCCATCAGTGAATGGACTAGCGGGAGAAAGGATGAGCAGTTCTTC.